This T cell receptor beta chain was recorded in a study of regulatory T cells in long-lasting Graves disease. The study's findings and limits: The persistent group shared 2,700 or so public clonotypes, more than the 950 to 1,000 shared by new patients. Accuracy might have suffered from few samples.

Germline CDR1 reads SGHTA; CDR2 reads FQGNSA. The CDR3 runs 14 residues. V shed 4 bases and J shed 6 bases, with 16 bases lying between them. Construction of TCR beta libraries relied on iRepertoire HTBI primers and on Arm-PCR targeting CDR3 regions. Each CDR3 protein is one row after TCRdb ran MiXCR on the multiplex PCR reads. The profile shows about 500,000 distinct CDR3 sequences, 12% of them singletons. Time point: newly diagnosed GD, antithyroid drugs for less than 3 months. Construction of the TCR library relied on RNA isolated from PBMCs. American Thyroid Association guidelines defined Graves' disease diagnosis. This clonotype was counted at least ten times. Its antigen is as yet unknown. This same sample was also part of a study on T cells in Graves' hyperthyroidism and ophthalmopathy. As reported in that work: The model made its ophthalmopathy prediction, and onset followed a median 6.5 months later.

This TCR was sampled from a woman in her 30s with Graves disease. The rearrangement joins TRBV7-2 to TRBJ2-7; no reliable D call. The sequencing here drew on peripheral blood mononuclear cells (PBMCs), taken at new diagnosis, from a patient treated with antithyroid drugs. For the CDR3, the DNA is TGTGCCAGCAGCTCTCCCGTCGGTGCGCTCGAGCAGTACTTC. This translates into CASSSPVGALEQYF.